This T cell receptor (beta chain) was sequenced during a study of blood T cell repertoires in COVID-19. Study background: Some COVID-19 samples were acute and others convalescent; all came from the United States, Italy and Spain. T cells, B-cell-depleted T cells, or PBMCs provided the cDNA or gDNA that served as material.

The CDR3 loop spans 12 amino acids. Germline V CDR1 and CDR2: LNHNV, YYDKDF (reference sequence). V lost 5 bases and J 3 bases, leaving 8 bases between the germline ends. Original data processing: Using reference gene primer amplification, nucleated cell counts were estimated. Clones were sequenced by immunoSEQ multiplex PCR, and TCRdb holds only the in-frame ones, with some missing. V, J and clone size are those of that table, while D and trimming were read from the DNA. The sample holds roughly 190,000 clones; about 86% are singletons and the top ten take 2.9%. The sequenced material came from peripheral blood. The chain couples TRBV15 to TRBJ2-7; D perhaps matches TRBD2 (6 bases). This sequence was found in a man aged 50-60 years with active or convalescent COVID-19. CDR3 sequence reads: CATSPGVYEQYF. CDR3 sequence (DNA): TGTGCCACCAGCCCGGGAGTCTACGAGCAGTACTTC.